This T cell receptor beta chain was sequenced for a study of T-cell memory formation after mild COVID-19. Study in general: TCR clusters mostly belonged to single donors.

This CDR3 spans 12 amino acids. V dropped 5 bases and J dropped 5 bases, with 9 bases sitting between them. The germline V gene encodes CDR1 SGHAT and CDR2 FQNNGV. TCRdb used MiXCR to reprocess the 5' RACE reads, holding one entry per CDR3 protein. In the table there are tens of thousands of distinct CDR3 sequences, about 7.4% of which are singletons. This clonotype was observed at least ten times. What it binds is not known. Study-wide results and caveats: Most CD4+ clones that shrank were in CM and EM, while CD8+ ones turned up in EMRA. Pre-infection memory contained some responding clones, which suggested that cross-reactive memory had joined. Clones contracting day 15 to 85 were balanced CD4/CD8; later expanders leaned CD4+.

This sequence was found in an adult woman who had mild COVID-19 (a few samples of this study predate the infection). Cell type and time point are not known. The chain joins TRBV11-2 to TRBJ1-1; D not resolved. Sequencing input: PBMCs or a T cell subset sorted from them (not recorded which). In DNA, the CDR3 is TGTGCCAGCAGCAGGGTGGCGACTGAAGCTTTCTTT. Translating gives CASSRVATEAFF. Full variable domain (missing parts from reference TRBV11-2 and TRBJ1-1): EAGVAQSPRYKIIEKRQSVAFWCNPISGHATLYWYQQILGQGPKLLIQFQNNGVVDDSQLPKDRFSAERLKGVDSTLKIQPAKLEDSAVYLCASSRVATEAFFGQGTRLTVV.